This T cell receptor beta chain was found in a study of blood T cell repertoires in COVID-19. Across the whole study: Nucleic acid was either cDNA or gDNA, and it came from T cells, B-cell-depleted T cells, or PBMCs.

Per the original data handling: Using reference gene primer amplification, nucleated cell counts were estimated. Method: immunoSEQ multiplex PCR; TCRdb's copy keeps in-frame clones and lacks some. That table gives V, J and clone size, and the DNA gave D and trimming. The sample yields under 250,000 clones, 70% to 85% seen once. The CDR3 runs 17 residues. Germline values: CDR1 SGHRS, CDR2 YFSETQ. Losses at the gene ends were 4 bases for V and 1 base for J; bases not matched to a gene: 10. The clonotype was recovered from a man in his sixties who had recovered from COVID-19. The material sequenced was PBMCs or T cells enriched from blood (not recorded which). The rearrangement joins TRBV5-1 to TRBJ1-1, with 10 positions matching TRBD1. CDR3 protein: CASSLTGGRPQNTEAFF. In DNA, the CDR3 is TGCGCCAGCAGCCTGACAGGGGGCCGTCCCCAGAACACTGAAGCTTTCTTT.